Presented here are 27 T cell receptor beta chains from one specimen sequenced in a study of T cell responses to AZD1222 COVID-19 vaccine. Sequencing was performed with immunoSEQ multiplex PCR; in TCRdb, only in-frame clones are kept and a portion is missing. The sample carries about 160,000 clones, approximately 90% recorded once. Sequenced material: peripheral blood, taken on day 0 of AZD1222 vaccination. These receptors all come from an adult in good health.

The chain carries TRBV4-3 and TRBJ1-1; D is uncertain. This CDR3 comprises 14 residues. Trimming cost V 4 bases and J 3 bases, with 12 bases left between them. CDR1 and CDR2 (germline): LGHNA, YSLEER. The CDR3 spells CASSLSRVYTEAFF. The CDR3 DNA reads TGCGCCAGCAGCCTATCCCGGGTTTACACTGAAGCTTTCTTT.

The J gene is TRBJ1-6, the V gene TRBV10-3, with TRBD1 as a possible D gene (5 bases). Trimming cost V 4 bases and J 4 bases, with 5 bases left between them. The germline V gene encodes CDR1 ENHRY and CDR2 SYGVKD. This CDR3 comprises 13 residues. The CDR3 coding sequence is TGTGCCATCAGTGCAGGGTATAATTCACCCCTCCACTTT. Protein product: CAISAGYNSPLHF.

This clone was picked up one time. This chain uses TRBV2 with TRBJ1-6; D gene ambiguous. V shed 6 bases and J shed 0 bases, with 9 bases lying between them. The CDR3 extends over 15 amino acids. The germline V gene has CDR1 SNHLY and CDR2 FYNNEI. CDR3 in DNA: TGTGCCAGCAGACCCGAGAGCTCCTATAATTCACCCCTCCACTTT. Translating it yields CASRPESSYNSPLHF. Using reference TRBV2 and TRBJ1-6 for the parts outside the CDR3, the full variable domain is EPEVTQTPSHQVTQMGQEVILRCVPISNHLYFYWYRQILGQKVEFLVSFYNNEISEKSEIFDDQFSVERPDGSNFTLKIRSTKLEDSAMYFCASRPESSYNSPLHFGNGTRLTVT.

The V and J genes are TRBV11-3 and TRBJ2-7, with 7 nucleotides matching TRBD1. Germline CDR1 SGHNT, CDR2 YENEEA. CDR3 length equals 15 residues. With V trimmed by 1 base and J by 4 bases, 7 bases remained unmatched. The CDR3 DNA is TGTGCCAGCAGCTTAGTAAGGGGGCGAGGGTACGAGCAGTACTTC. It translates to CASSLVRGRGYEQYF.

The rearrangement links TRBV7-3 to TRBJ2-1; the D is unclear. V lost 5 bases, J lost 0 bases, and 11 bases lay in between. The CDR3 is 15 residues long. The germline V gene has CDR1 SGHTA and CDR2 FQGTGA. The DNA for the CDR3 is TGTGCCAGCAGCCCCCTTGATGTCTCCTACAATGAGCAGTTCTTC. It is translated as CASSPLDVSYNEQFF.

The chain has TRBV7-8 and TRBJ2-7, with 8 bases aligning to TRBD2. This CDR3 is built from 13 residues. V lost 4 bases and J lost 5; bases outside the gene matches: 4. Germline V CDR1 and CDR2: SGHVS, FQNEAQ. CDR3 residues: CASSSGLDHEQYF. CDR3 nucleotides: TGTGCCAGCAGCTCGGGACTAGACCACGAGCAGTACTTC.

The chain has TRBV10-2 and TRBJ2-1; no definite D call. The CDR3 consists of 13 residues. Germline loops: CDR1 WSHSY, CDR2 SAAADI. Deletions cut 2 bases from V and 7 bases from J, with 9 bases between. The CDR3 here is CASSEGGGNEQFF. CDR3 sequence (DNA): TGCGCCAGCAGTGAGGGCGGCGGAAATGAGCAGTTCTTC.

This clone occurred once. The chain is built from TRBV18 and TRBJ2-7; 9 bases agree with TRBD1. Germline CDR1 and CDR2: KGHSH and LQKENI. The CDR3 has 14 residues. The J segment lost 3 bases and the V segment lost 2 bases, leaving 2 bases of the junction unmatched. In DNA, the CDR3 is TGTGCCAGCTCACCAGAGACAGGGGGCTACGAGCAGTACTTC. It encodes CASSPETGGYEQYF.

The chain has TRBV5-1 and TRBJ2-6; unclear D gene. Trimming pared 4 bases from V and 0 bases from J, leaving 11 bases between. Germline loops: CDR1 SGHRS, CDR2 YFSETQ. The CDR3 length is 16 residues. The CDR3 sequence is CASSLPDSSGANVLTF. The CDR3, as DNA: TGCGCCAGCAGCCTCCCCGATTCCTCTGGGGCCAACGTCCTGACTTTC. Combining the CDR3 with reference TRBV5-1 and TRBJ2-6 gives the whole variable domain KAGVTQTPRYLIKTRGQQVTLSCSPISGHRSVSWYQQTPGQGLQFLFEYFSETQRNKGNFPGRFSGRQFSNSRSEMNVSTLELGDSALYLCASSLPDSSGANVLTFGAGSRLTVL.

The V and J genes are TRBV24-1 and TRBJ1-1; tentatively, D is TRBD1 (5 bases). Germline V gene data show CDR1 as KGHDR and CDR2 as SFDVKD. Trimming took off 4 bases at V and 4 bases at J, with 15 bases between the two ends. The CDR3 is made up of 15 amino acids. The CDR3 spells CATSDSSRGRTEAFF. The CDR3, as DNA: TGTGCCACCAGTGACTCCTCGCGGGGCCGCACTGAAGCTTTCTTT.

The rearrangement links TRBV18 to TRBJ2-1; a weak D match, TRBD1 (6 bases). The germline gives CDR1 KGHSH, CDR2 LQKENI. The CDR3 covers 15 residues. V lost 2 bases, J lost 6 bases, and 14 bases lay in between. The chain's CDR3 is CASSPTSLGANEQFF. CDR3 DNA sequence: TGTGCCAGCTCACCAACTAGTCTGGGGGCCAATGAGCAGTTCTTC.

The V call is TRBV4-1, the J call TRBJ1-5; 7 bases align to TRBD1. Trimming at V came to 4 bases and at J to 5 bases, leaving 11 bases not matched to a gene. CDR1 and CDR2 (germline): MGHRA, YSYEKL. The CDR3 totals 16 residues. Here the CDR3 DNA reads TGCGCCAGCAGCCTTACACTCTCGACAGGGTATCAGCCCCAGCATTTT. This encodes CASSLTLSTGYQPQHF.

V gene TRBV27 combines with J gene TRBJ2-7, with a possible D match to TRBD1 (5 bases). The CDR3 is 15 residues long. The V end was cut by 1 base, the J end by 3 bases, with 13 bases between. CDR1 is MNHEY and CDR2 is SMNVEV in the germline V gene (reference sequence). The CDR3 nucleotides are TGTGCCAGCAGTTTATGGGCAGGGCCCGTCTACGAGCAGTACTTC. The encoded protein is CASSLWAGPVYEQYF.

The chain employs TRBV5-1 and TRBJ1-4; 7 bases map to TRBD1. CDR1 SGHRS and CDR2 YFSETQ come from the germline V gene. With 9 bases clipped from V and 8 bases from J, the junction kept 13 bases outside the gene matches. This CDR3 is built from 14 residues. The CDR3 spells CATSTGSKGEKLFF. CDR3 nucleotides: TGCGCCACCTCGACAGGGTCCAAGGGGGAAAAACTGTTTTTT.

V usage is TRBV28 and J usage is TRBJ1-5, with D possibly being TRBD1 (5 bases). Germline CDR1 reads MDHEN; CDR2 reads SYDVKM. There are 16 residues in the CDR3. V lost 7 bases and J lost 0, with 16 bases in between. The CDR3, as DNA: TGTGCCAGCACCTCAGGGATAATACTTAGCAATCAGCCCCAGCATTTT. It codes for CASTSGIILSNQPQHF.

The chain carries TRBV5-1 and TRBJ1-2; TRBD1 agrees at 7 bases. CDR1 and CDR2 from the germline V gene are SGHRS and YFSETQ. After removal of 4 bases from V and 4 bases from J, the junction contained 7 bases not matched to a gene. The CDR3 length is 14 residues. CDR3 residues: CASSIGTALYGYTF. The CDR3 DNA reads TGCGCCAGCAGCATAGGGACAGCACTCTATGGCTACACCTTC.

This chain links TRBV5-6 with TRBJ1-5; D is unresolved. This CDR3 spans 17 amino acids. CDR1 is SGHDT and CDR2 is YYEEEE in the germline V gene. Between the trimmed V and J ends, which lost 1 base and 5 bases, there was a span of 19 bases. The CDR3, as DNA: TGTGCCAGCAGCTTGTGGTCCAAAGAGGACCTCGATCAGCCCCAGCATTTT. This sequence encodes CASSLWSKEDLDQPQHF.

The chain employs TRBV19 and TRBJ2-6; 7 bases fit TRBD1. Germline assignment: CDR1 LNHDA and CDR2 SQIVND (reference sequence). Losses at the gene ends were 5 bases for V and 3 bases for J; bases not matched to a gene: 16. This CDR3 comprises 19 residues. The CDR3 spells CASSFPVSTGDYGANVLTF. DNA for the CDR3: TGTGCCAGTAGTTTTCCTGTTTCTACAGGGGATTATGGGGCCAACGTCCTGACTTTC.

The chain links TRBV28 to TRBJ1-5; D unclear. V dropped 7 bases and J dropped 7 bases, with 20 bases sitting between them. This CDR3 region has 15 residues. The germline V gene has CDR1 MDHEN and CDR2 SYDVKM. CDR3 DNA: TGTGCCAGCATCAAAAGCGGTGGGCAGAGACAGCCCCAGCATTTT. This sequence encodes CASIKSGGQRQPQHF.

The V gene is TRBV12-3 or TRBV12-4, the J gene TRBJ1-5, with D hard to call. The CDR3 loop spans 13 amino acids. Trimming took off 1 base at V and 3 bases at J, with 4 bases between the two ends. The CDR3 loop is CASSLDDNQPQHF. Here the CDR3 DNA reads TGTGCCAGCAGTTTAGATGACAATCAGCCCCAGCATTTT.

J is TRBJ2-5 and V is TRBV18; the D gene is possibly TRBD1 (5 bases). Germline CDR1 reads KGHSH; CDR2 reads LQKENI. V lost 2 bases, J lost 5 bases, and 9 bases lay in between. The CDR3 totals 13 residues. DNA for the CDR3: TGTGCCAGCTCACCAACAGGACGGGAGACCCAGTACTTC. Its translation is CASSPTGRETQYF.

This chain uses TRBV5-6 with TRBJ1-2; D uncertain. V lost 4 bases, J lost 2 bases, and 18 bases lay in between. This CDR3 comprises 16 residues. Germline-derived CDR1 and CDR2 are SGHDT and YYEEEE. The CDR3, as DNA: TGTGCCAGCAGCCACCCCATCGCCCGTGTGAACTATGGCTACACCTTC. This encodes CASSHPIARVNYGYTF.

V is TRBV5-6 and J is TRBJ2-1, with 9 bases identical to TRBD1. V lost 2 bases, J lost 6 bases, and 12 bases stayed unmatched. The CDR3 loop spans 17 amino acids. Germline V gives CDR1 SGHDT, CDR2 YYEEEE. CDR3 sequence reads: CASSLGVRTGVSNEQFF. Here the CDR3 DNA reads TGTGCCAGCAGCTTAGGGGTCCGGACAGGGGTATCCAATGAGCAGTTCTTC.

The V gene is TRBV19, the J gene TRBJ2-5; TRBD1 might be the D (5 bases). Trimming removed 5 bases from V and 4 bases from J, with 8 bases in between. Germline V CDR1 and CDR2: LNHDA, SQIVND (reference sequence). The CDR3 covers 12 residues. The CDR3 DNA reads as TGTGCCAGTAGTGGGGCGAGAGAGACCCAGTACTTC. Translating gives CASSGARETQYF.

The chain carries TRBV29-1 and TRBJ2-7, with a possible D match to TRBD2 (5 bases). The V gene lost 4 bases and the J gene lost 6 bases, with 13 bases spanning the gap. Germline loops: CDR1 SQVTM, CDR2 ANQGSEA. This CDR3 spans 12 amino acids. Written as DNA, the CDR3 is TGCAGCGTTGTCGGGGTTCGGCTCGAGCAGTACTTC. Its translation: CSVVGVRLEQYF.

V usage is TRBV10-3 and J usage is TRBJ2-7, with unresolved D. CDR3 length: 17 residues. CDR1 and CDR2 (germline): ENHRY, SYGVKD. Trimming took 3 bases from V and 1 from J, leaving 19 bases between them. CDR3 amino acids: CAISDNAGFSGSYEQYF. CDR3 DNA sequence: TGTGCCATCAGTGACAATGCCGGGTTCTCTGGTTCCTACGAGCAGTACTTC.

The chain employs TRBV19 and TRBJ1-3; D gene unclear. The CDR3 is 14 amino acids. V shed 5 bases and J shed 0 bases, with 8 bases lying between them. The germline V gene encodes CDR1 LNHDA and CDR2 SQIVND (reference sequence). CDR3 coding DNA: TGTGCCAGTAGTGACGGTCGCTCTGGAAACACCATATATTTT. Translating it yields CASSDGRSGNTIYF.